The 27 T cell receptor beta chains below all came from one sample that was sequenced in a study of cytomegalovirus exposure and HLA in healthy donors. Researchers ran the PCR with 60 Vbeta and 13 Jbeta primers. This table comes from immunoSEQ multiplex PCR, and its TCRdb copy is limited to in-frame clones, with some not included. The sample lists roughly 100,000 clones; approximately 71% were seen once. The sequenced material came from PBMCs. The receptors originated from a male donor in good health and CMV-seropositive.

The rearrangement joins TRBV7-9 to TRBJ2-3; TRBD2 matches 8 bases. The junction had 9 bases not matched to a gene; V was cut back by 8 bases and J by 2 bases. CDR1 and CDR2 from the germline V gene are SEHNR and FQNEAQ (reference sequence). The CDR3 loop spans 15 amino acids. The CDR3 here is CASERGGGVTDTQYF. The CDR3 coding sequence is TGTGCCAGCGAACGGGGGGGAGGGGTCACAGATACGCAGTATTTT.

The chain uses TRBV28 and TRBJ1-2, with TRBD1 matching over 9 bases. The CDR3 covers 14 residues. After removal of 5 bases from V and 6 bases from J, the junction contained 7 bases not matched to a gene. CDR1 is MDHEN, CDR2 SYDVKM, per germline. CDR3 in DNA: TGTGCCAGCAGTCGTCATGGGGACAGGGATGGCTACACCTTC. Protein: CASSRHGDRDGYTF.

The chain uses TRBV7-2 and TRBJ2-1; 10 bases fit TRBD1. The length of the CDR3 is 16 residues. Germline CDR1 reads SGHTA; CDR2 reads FQGNSA. After removal of 2 bases from V and 7 bases from J, the junction contained 8 bases not matched to a gene. The CDR3 DNA reads as TGTGCCAGCAGCTTAAGGCCGGGACAGGGGTGGAATGAGCAGTTCTTC. Translating it yields CASSLRPGQGWNEQFF.

This sequence joins TRBV23-1 and TRBJ2-2; D is possibly TRBD1 (5 bases). TRBV23-1 is assigned to the ORF class and has an uncertain function. The CDR3 is 15 amino acids. Trimming removed 8 bases at V and 5 bases at J, with 18 bases between. The CDR3 region is CASRTGYRKTGELFF. For the CDR3, the DNA is TGCGCCAGCCGAACAGGTTATCGAAAGACCGGGGAGCTGTTTTTT.

The CDR3 nucleotides are TGTGCCAGCAGCTTAGCGGCGACAATGGATGAGCAGTTCTTC. This gives the protein CASSLAATMDEQFF. V usage is TRBV7-9 and J usage is TRBJ2-1; no clear D. There are 14 residues in the CDR3. The V and J ends lost 0 bases and 8 bases respectively, with 11 bases between them. CDR1 SEHNR and CDR2 FQNEAQ come from the germline V gene (reference sequence).

V gene TRBV28 combines with J gene TRBJ1-5; D gene ambiguous. The CDR3 runs 12 residues. Per germline, CDR1 MDHEN and CDR2 SYDVKM. V gave up 5 bases and J gave up 4 bases, with 6 bases separating them. The chain's CDR3 is CASSRSNQPQHF. CDR3 in DNA: TGTGCCAGCAGTCGCAGTAATCAGCCCCAGCATTTT. Drawing the rest from reference TRBV28 and TRBJ1-5, the complete variable domain is DVKVTQSSRYLVKRTGEKVFLECVQDMDHENMFWYRQDPGLGLRLIYFSYDVKMKEKGDIPEGYSVSREKKERFSLILESASTNQTSMYLCASSRSNQPQHFGDGTRLSIL.

The genes are TRBV28 and TRBJ2-4; the D gene is possibly TRBD2 (6 bases). The V gene's germline CDR1 is MDHEN and CDR2 SYDVKM. The germline V and J ends were trimmed by 5 bases and 0 bases, with 17 bases remaining between them. CDR3 length: 17 residues. The CDR3 DNA follows: TGTGCCAGCAGTCCCATCGCGGGACTGGTAGCCAAAAACATTCAGTACTTC. It translates to CASSPIAGLVAKNIQYF.

This clone was picked up a small number of times. The V call is TRBV5-1, the J call TRBJ1-5; possibly TRBD1 for D (5 bases). Between the trimmed V and J ends, which lost 0 bases and 4 bases, there was a span of 8 bases. The CDR3 has 14 amino acids. Germline V lookup: CDR1 SGHRS, CDR2 YFSETQ. The CDR3 nucleotides read TGCGCCAGCAGCTTGGGTGGGGCAAATCAGCCCCAGCATTTT. Translation gives CASSLGGANQPQHF.

J is TRBJ2-2 and V is TRBV4-2, with 8 nucleotides matching TRBD2. Per the germline V gene, CDR1 is LGHNA and CDR2 is YNFKEQ. CDR3 length: 16 residues. The V gene end was trimmed by 4 bases and the J gene end by 2 bases; junction bases not matched to a gene: 6. The CDR3 sequence is CASSPQAGVNTGELFF. The CDR3 bases are TGTGCCAGCAGCCCTCAAGCGGGAGTAAACACCGGGGAGCTGTTTTTT.

The chain links TRBV2 to TRBJ2-7; D not resolved. CDR1 and CDR2 (germline): SNHLY, FYNNEI. The CDR3 loop spans 14 amino acids. The ends were cut back, 4 bases at V and 2 bases at J, with 12 bases in the middle. The DNA of the CDR3 is TGTGCCAGCAGTGCAGTCGCTGCCACCTACGAGCAGTACTTC. Encoded protein: CASSAVAATYEQYF.

The J gene is TRBJ2-1, the V gene TRBV7-3, with D maybe TRBD2 (5 bases). The CDR3 extends over 14 amino acids. Germline V gives CDR1 SGHTA, CDR2 FQGTGA. Between the trimmed V and J ends, which lost 1 base and 7 bases, there was a span of 11 bases. This CDR3 is CASSLREGGNEQFF. The CDR3 DNA sequence: TGTGCCAGCAGCTTAAGAGAGGGTGGGAATGAGCAGTTCTTC.

J is TRBJ1-1 and V is TRBV30, with TRBD1 matching 8 bases. This CDR3 region has 16 residues. Germline V gene data show CDR1 as GTSNPN and CDR2 as SVGIG (reference sequence). V lost 3 bases to trimming and J lost 5 bases; unmatched junction nucleotides: 14. CDR3 amino acids: CAWSPFQGASWTEAFF. CDR3 nucleotide sequence: TGTGCCTGGAGCCCCTTTCAGGGGGCTAGTTGGACTGAAGCTTTCTTT.

V gene TRBV7-2 combines with J gene TRBJ2-7, with D perhaps TRBD2 (5 bases). This CDR3 has 14 amino acids. Per the germline V gene, CDR1 is SGHTA and CDR2 is FQGNSA. V dropped 3 bases and J dropped 1 base, with 10 bases sitting between them. CDR3 DNA: TGTGCCAGCAGCTTGAAAGGGAGATCCTACGAGCAGTACTTC. This sequence encodes CASSLKGRSYEQYF.

The rearrangement uses TRBV28 and TRBJ2-1; 7 bases agree with TRBD2. J was trimmed by 7 bases and V by 6 bases; bases with no gene match: 15. The CDR3 extends over 16 amino acids. Germline CDR1 MDHEN, CDR2 SYDVKM. The CDR3 protein is CASSTPGAGARNEQFF. The CDR3 DNA reads as TGTGCCAGCAGCACCCCTGGGGCGGGAGCCCGGAATGAGCAGTTCTTC.

J is TRBJ1-1 and V is TRBV28; D gene ambiguous. Germline V gene data show CDR1 as MDHEN and CDR2 as SYDVKM. This CDR3 has 16 residues. V gave up 4 bases and J gave up 7 bases, with 22 bases separating them. The CDR3 region is CASSSRQSRLRDEAFF. DNA for the CDR3: TGTGCCAGCAGTTCAAGACAAAGCCGCCTCCGTGATGAAGCTTTCTTT.

V and J are TRBV4-3 and TRBJ2-3, with TRBD2 matching 7 bases. Trimming took 8 bases from V and 6 from J; bases not matched to a gene: 14. The length of the CDR3 is 15 residues. The germline CDR1 and CDR2 sequences are LGHNA and YSLEER. Written as DNA, the CDR3 is TGCGCCAGCCGATCCCTGGCGGGAGCGGCGGATACGCAGTATTTT. Encoded protein: CASRSLAGAADTQYF.

As to this clone: Other DNA variants within this sample encode the same CDR3. The CDR3: CASSLGTTGTGELFF. CDR3 in DNA: TGCGCCAGCAGCTTGGGGACCACGGGGACCGGGGAGCTGTTTTTT. The chain couples TRBV5-1 to TRBJ2-2, with D perhaps TRBD2 (5 bases). V lost 0 bases, J lost 5 bases, and 11 bases lay in between. The length of the CDR3 is 15 residues. CDR1 is SGHRS, CDR2 YFSETQ, per germline.

This clone appeared once. V gene TRBV19 combines with J gene TRBJ1-4; a possible D gene is TRBD1 (6 bases). V lost 4 bases to trimming and J lost 1 base, with 7 bases between them. The CDR3 has 14 amino acids. The germline V gene encodes CDR1 LNHDA and CDR2 SQIVND (reference sequence). The CDR3 protein is CASSKGQTNEKLFF. Here the CDR3 DNA reads TGTGCCAGTAGTAAGGGACAAACTAATGAAAAACTGTTTTTT. Full variable domain (remainder filled in from reference TRBV19 and TRBJ1-4): DGGITQSPKYLFRKEGQNVTLSCEQNLNHDAMYWYRQDPGQGLRLIYYSQIVNDFQKGDIAEGYSVSREKKESFPLTVTSAQKNPTAFYLCASSKGQTNEKLFFGSGTQLSVL.

The V gene is TRBV18, the J gene TRBJ1-2; D is possibly TRBD1 (5 bases). Germline V gene sequence: CDR1 KGHSH, CDR2 LQKENI. CDR3 size: 14 residues. Deletions cut 0 bases from V and 7 bases from J, with 12 bases between. The CDR3 DNA is TGTGCCAGCTCACCACCGGGTTCAGGGATTGGCTACACCTTC. Amino acid sequence: CASSPPGSGIGYTF.

The rearrangement joins TRBV6-6 to TRBJ1-1; 7 bases align to TRBD1. The CDR3 is made up of 14 amino acids. V dropped 10 bases and J dropped 1; count of bases not matched to a gene: 9. The germline gives CDR1 MNHNY, CDR2 SVGAGI (reference sequence). CDR3 coding DNA: TGTGCCACCAGGGGTACAGGGGCGAACACTGAAGCTTTCTTT. Translated: CATRGTGANTEAFF.

V is TRBV11-2 and J is TRBJ2-2, with 8 bases matching TRBD1. The V gene end was trimmed by 4 bases and the J gene end by 1 base; junction bases not matched to a gene: 2. This CDR3 has 15 amino acids. Germline-derived CDR1 and CDR2 are SGHAT and FQNNGV. The CDR3 sequence is CASSWTGMNTGELFF. For the CDR3, the DNA is TGTGCCAGCAGCTGGACAGGGATGAACACCGGGGAGCTGTTTTTT.

The J gene is TRBJ2-1, the V gene TRBV6-5; a weak D match, TRBD2 (5 bases). There are 14 residues in the CDR3. Germline CDR1 and CDR2: MNHEY and SVGAGI. Trimming shortened V by 7 bases and J by 6 bases, and 16 bases separated the two germline ends. Written as DNA, the CDR3 is TGTGCCAGCATCAAGGCATTGGGGAGCAATGAGCAGTTCTTC. This encodes CASIKALGSNEQFF.

V and J are TRBV11-2 and TRBJ2-1; 8 positions agree with TRBD1. Germline CDR1 SGHAT, CDR2 FQNNGV. The CDR3 runs to 16 residues. The junction had 11 bases not matched to a gene; V was cut back by 1 base and J by 9 bases. This CDR3 reads CASSLGQGRLKGEQFF. The CDR3 region has the DNA TGTGCCAGCAGCTTAGGACAGGGGCGGCTAAAGGGTGAGCAGTTCTTC. Drawing the rest from reference TRBV11-2 and TRBJ2-1, the complete variable domain is EAGVAQSPRYKIIEKRQSVAFWCNPISGHATLYWYQQILGQGPKLLIQFQNNGVVDDSQLPKDRFSAERLKGVDSTLKIQPAKLEDSAVYLCASSLGQGRLKGEQFFGPGTRLTVL.

This clone was counted a single time. The rearrangement links TRBV28 to TRBJ2-1, with 11 bases lining up with TRBD2. Trimming took 5 bases from V and 2 from J; bases not matched to a gene: 2. The CDR3 contains 15 residues. Germline V gives CDR1 MDHEN, CDR2 SYDVKM. The CDR3 loop is CASSELAGAYNEQFF. In DNA form, the CDR3 reads TGTGCCAGCAGTGAACTAGCGGGAGCCTACAATGAGCAGTTCTTC. Using reference TRBV28 and TRBJ2-1 for the parts outside the CDR3, the full variable domain is DVKVTQSSRYLVKRTGEKVFLECVQDMDHENMFWYRQDPGLGLRLIYFSYDVKMKEKGDIPEGYSVSREKKERFSLILESASTNQTSMYLCASSELAGAYNEQFFGPGTRLTVL.

This sequence joins TRBV29-1 and TRBJ1-1, with TRBD1 as a possible D gene (5 bases). Per the germline V gene, CDR1 is SQVTM and CDR2 is ANQGSEA. Trimming left V 7 bases short and J 7 bases short, with 16 bases between. The CDR3 is made up of 12 amino acids. The CDR3 loop is CSALTDVGEAFF. The CDR3 DNA follows: TGCAGCGCTCTGACAGATGTGGGTGAAGCTTTCTTT.

The chain couples TRBV7-2 to TRBJ2-7; 14 bases agree with TRBD2. V lost 1 base, J lost 4 bases, and 3 bases stayed unmatched. The V gene's germline CDR1 is SGHTA and CDR2 FQGNSA. This CDR3 comprises 16 residues. The DNA of the CDR3 is TGTGCCAGCAGCTTAGAAGGGACTAGCGGGAGTTACGAGCAGTACTTC. Protein: CASSLEGTSGSYEQYF.

This clone was detected a few times. This chain joins TRBV5-6 and TRBJ1-5, with D possibly TRBD1 on 5 matching bases. V was shortened by 3 bases and J by 3 bases, with 10 bases between the two germline ends. The CDR3 spans 14 residues. CDR1 is SGHDT and CDR2 is YYEEEE in the germline V gene. This CDR3 is CASSSGLHNQPQHF. DNA for the CDR3: TGTGCCAGCAGCTCGGGACTCCACAATCAGCCCCAGCATTTT. Using reference TRBV5-6 and TRBJ1-5 for the parts outside the CDR3, the full variable domain is DAGVTQSPTHLIKTRGQQVTLRCSPKSGHDTVSWYQQALGQGPQFIFQYYEEEERQRGNFPDRFSGHQFPNYSSELNVNALLLGDSALYLCASSSGLHNQPQHFGDGTRLSIL.